These 5 T cell receptor beta chains were all obtained from the same sample, sequenced in a study of post-analysis software for immune sequencing data. Their specific antigens are unknown. Carried by the TCR beta cDNA libraries were unique molecular identifiers. In TCRdb, the PCR reads were re-called with MiXCR into one record per CDR3 protein. This sample has hundreds of thousands of distinct CDR3 sequences, with about a third found just once. Regarding the study as a whole: Elevated frequency relative to controls characterized four or five TRBV segments in patients, TRBV5-6, TRBV5-1 and TRBV20-1 among them.

The sample consisted of blood. These receptors all come from a girl aged 5-17 years with multiple sclerosis.

This clonotype was counted only a few times. The gene calls are TRBV24-1 and TRBJ1-5; D may be TRBD1 (6 bases). CDR1 KGHDR and CDR2 SFDVKD come from the germline V gene. Trimming stripped 3 bases from V and 3 bases from J, with 11 bases between. The CDR3 contains 15 residues. Here the CDR3 reads CATSDPRDTNQPQHF. In DNA, the CDR3 is TGTGCCACCAGTGATCCCCGGGACACCAATCAGCCCCAGCATTTT.

This clonotype was recorded a few times. The chain has TRBV6-5 and TRBJ1-5; D is undetermined. V was cut by 0 bases and J by 6 bases, with 6 bases left in between. Germline CDR1 reads MNHEY; CDR2 reads SVGAGI. This CDR3 is built from 13 residues. CDR3 in DNA: TGTGCCAGCAGTTACTCTGACGGTCAGCCCCAGCATTTT. Its protein product is CASSYSDGQPQHF.

There are a few counts of this clonotype. The chain employs TRBV7-9 and TRBJ1-1, with a weak D call TRBD1 (6 bases). The CDR3 spans 13 residues. Germline V gene data show CDR1 as SEHNR and CDR2 as FQNEAQ (reference sequence). V lost 5 bases to trimming and J lost 4 bases, with 11 bases between them. As DNA, the CDR3 is TGTGCCAGCAGCCGACAGGAGTCCACTGAAGCTTTCTTT. Amino acids: CASSRQESTEAFF.

This chain uses TRBV4-1 with TRBJ2-3, with D perhaps matching TRBD2 (6 bases). The CDR3 totals 14 residues. Germline loops: CDR1 MGHRA, CDR2 YSYEKL. Trimming pared 1 base from V and 5 bases from J, leaving 10 bases between. The CDR3 loop is CASSQGSGVDTQYF. The CDR3 nucleotides are TGCGCCAGCAGCCAAGGTTCGGGGGTAGATACGCAGTATTTT.

This clonotype was found a few times. J is TRBJ1-2 and V is TRBV28; TRBD1 is a possible D gene (6 bases). Germline lookup yields CDR1 MDHEN and CDR2 SYDVKM. V lost 3 bases, J lost 4 bases, and 21 bases lay in between. This CDR3 is built from 17 residues. For the CDR3, the DNA is TGTGCCAGCAGTTTCGGAGCCAAGGGGGTTAGGAGCTATGGCTACACCTTC. It codes for CASSFGAKGVRSYGYTF.